A single sample is the source of the 12 T cell receptor beta chains below, sequenced in a study of cytomegalovirus exposure and HLA in healthy donors. Amplification used 60 Vbeta primers and 13 Jbeta primers. The repertoire was sequenced with immunoSEQ multiplex PCR; TCRdb's copy has only in-frame clones and lacks some. The table records some 65,000 clones, 62% of them present only once. Sequencing was performed on PBMCs. These TCRs come from a man aged 30 to 39 in good health and CMV-seronegative.

CDR3 residues: CAITETVNTEAFF. For the CDR3, the DNA is TGTGCCATCACCGAGACAGTGAACACTGAAGCTTTCTTT. The chain joins TRBV10-3 to TRBJ1-1; TRBD1 might be the D (5 bases). This CDR3 has 13 amino acids. Germline loops: CDR1 ENHRY, CDR2 SYGVKD. Between the trimmed V and J ends, which lost 7 bases and 0 bases, there was a span of 9 bases.

J is TRBJ2-2 and V is TRBV29-1; 7 bases align to TRBD1. CDR1 and CDR2 (germline): SQVTM, ANQGSEA. The junction had 10 bases not matched to a gene; V was cut back by 6 bases and J by 6 bases. The CDR3 has 14 residues. As DNA, the CDR3 is TGCAGCGTCGCATCCCTAGACAGGGCCGGGGAGCTGTTTTTT. It codes for CSVASLDRAGELFF.

This clone has just a few counts. The chain joins TRBV7-9 to TRBJ1-2; 7 nucleotides line up with TRBD1. The trim removed 4 bases at V and 8 bases at J, leaving 16 bases unmatched. This CDR3 has 16 amino acids. The germline V gene encodes CDR1 SEHNR and CDR2 FQNEAQ (reference sequence). The CDR3 sequence is CASSSLPGQPQRGYTF. The CDR3 DNA is TGTGCCAGCAGCTCGCTTCCGGGACAGCCGCAACGGGGCTACACCTTC.

This clone appeared a few times. J is TRBJ2-2 and V is TRBV4-1; TRBD1 matches at 10 bases. This CDR3 contains 16 residues. The germline gives CDR1 MGHRA, CDR2 YSYEKL. V was clipped by 2 bases and J by 7 bases; unmatched bases: 7. The CDR3 is CASSQYWGQGNGELFF. In DNA form, the CDR3 reads TGCGCCAGCAGCCAATATTGGGGACAGGGGAACGGGGAGCTGTTTTTT.

The chain has TRBV14 and TRBJ2-5, with 8 nucleotides matching TRBD2. The germline CDR1 and CDR2 sequences are SGHDN and FVKESK. This CDR3 comprises 17 residues. The V segment lost 4 bases and the J segment 2 bases; nucleotides outside the gene matches: 12. This CDR3 is CASSPWAAGAIQETQYF. The CDR3 DNA reads TGTGCCAGCAGCCCGTGGGCAGCGGGGGCGATACAAGAGACCCAGTACTTC.

The chain employs TRBV6-1 and TRBJ1-1, with TRBD1 matching 7 bases. The V gene's germline CDR1 is MNHNS and CDR2 SASEGT. With V trimmed by 4 bases and J by 4 bases, 6 bases remained unmatched. The CDR3 contains 14 residues. In DNA form, the CDR3 reads TGTGCCAGCAGTGCTACAGGGGCGGGCACTGAAGCTTTCTTT. Protein sequence: CASSATGAGTEAFF.

Written as DNA, the CDR3 is TGCGCCAGCAGCCCGACAGCCTACAATGAGCAGTTCTTC. Residues: CASSPTAYNEQFF. This chain uses TRBV5-1 with TRBJ2-1; a weak D match, TRBD1 (5 bases). Trimming took off 4 bases at V and 2 bases at J, with 7 bases between the two ends. Germline V gene lookup returns CDR1 SGHRS and CDR2 YFSETQ. This CDR3 region has 13 residues.

The chain has TRBV5-1 and TRBJ2-7; no definite D call. Trimming cost V 5 bases and J 0 bases, with 12 bases left between them. The CDR3 covers 14 residues. The V gene's germline CDR1 is SGHRS and CDR2 YFSETQ. The CDR3 nucleotides are TGCGCCAGCAGAGTTGTTTCGGGCTCCTACGAGCAGTACTTC. It specifies CASRVVSGSYEQYF.

This clone was seen only once. The chain employs TRBV6-1 and TRBJ1-5; D remains unclear. V lost 1 base and J 4 bases, leaving 5 bases between the germline ends. The CDR3 has 13 amino acids. Germline assignment: CDR1 MNHNS and CDR2 SASEGT. The CDR3 here is CASSEDKNQPQHF. CDR3 nucleotides: TGTGCCAGCAGTGAAGACAAAAATCAGCCCCAGCATTTT.

This chain links TRBV5-4 with TRBJ1-1, with D possibly being TRBD1 (5 bases). This CDR3 has 19 amino acids. V lost 4 bases, J lost 4 bases, and 29 bases lay in between. Per germline, CDR1 SGHNT and CDR2 YYREEE (reference sequence). CDR3 DNA: TGTGCCAGCAGCCCGAGGCCCGACAGTTTCGGGGGGTCGGGCACTGAAGCTTTCTTT. Its protein product is CASSPRPDSFGGSGTEAFF.

The V gene is TRBV29-1, the J gene TRBJ1-3; tentative D call: TRBD1 (6 bases). Germline V CDR1 and CDR2: SQVTM, ANQGSEA. Trimming took off 6 bases at V and 0 bases at J, with 9 bases between the two ends. This CDR3 contains 13 residues. The CDR3 DNA reads TGCAGCGTCCTAGGGGGCTCTGGAAACACCATATATTTT. Its translation: CSVLGGSGNTIYF.

The chain employs TRBV9 and TRBJ1-5; perhaps TRBD1 as D (6 bases). The ends were cut back, 4 bases at V and 0 bases at J, with 14 bases in the middle. Germline V gene lookup returns CDR1 SGDLS and CDR2 YYNGEE. The length of the CDR3 is 16 residues. CDR3 amino acids: CASSLRQDHSNQPQHF. The CDR3 nucleotides read TGTGCCAGCAGCCTAAGACAGGACCATAGCAATCAGCCCCAGCATTTT. The complete variable domain, with remaining parts taken from reference TRBV9 and TRBJ1-5, reads DSGVTQTPKHLITATGQRVTLRCSPRSGDLSVYWYQQSLDQGLQFLIQYYNGEERAKGNILERFSAQQFPDLHSELNLSSLELGDSALYFCASSLRQDHSNQPQHFGDGTRLSIL.